Following are 4 T cell receptor beta chains from one sample sequenced in a study of T cell responses to AZD1222 COVID-19 vaccine. Data came from immunoSEQ multiplex PCR; TCRdb stores just in-frame clones and leaves some out. The data contain 70,000 or so clones, more than 65% of them seen just once; the ten biggest clones take up 23%. This specimen was peripheral blood, taken on day 0 of MenACWY control vaccination. These TCRs come from an adult in good health.

The J gene is TRBJ2-7, the V gene TRBV11-1; D might be TRBD2 (7 bases). This CDR3 contains 15 residues. Germline assignment: CDR1 SGHAT and CDR2 FQDESV (reference sequence). The germline V and J ends were trimmed by 5 bases and 3 bases, with 17 bases remaining between them. CDR3 sequence: CASSPWGGAYYEQYF. CDR3 sequence (DNA): TGTGCCAGCAGCCCTTGGGGGGGGGCTTACTACGAGCAGTACTTC.

The chain links TRBV15 to TRBJ1-5; 9 bases match TRBD1. The CDR3 has 16 amino acids. The germline V gene encodes CDR1 LNHNV and CDR2 YYDKDF (reference sequence). J lost 0 bases, V lost 3 bases, and 3 bases had no gene match. The CDR3 protein is CATSRGTGSSNQPQHF. CDR3 sequence (DNA): TGTGCCACCAGCAGGGGGACAGGGAGTAGCAATCAGCCCCAGCATTTT.

This sequence joins TRBV10-3 and TRBJ1-2; TRBD1 might be the D (5 bases). The CDR3 covers 14 residues. CDR1 is ENHRY, CDR2 SYGVKD, per germline. The V and J ends lost 4 bases and 3 bases respectively, with 12 bases between them. The DNA of the CDR3 is TGTGCCATCAGTGCGGGGGATCGGGACTATGGCTACACCTTC. Translation gives CAISAGDRDYGYTF.

The chain carries TRBV27 and TRBJ2-2, with D possibly being TRBD1 or TRBD2 (5 bases each). Germline CDR1 MNHEY, CDR2 SMNVEV (reference sequence). V lost 5 bases and J 4 bases, leaving 8 bases between the germline ends. This CDR3 comprises 13 residues. CDR3 nucleotide sequence: TGTGCCAGCAGTCGGGGCGGCACCGGGGAGCTGTTTTTT. As protein: CASSRGGTGELFF.